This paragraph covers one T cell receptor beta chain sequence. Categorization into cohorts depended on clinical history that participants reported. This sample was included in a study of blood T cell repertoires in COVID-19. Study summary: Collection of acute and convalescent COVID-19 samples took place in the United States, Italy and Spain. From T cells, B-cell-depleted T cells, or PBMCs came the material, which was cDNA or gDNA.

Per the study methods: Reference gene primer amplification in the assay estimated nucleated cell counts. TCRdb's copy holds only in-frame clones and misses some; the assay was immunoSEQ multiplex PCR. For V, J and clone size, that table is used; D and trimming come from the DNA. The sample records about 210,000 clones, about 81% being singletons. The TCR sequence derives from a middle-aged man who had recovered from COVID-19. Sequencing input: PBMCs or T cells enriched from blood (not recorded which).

The CDR3: CASSLTGSDTQYF. CDR3 DNA: TGCGCCAGCAGCTTGACAGGGTCAGATACGCAGTATTTT. The chain is built from TRBV5-1 and TRBJ2-3, with D possibly matching TRBD1 (6 bases). Trimming cost V 1 base and J 4 bases, with 7 bases left between them. Germline lookup yields CDR1 SGHRS and CDR2 YFSETQ. This CDR3 comprises 13 residues. The full variable domain, in which reference TRBV5-1 and TRBJ2-3 provide the parts outside the CDR3, is KAGVTQTPRYLIKTRGQQVTLSCSPISGHRSVSWYQQTPGQGLQFLFEYFSETQRNKGNFPGRFSGRQFSNSRSEMNVSTLELGDSALYLCASSLTGSDTQYFGPGTRLTVL.